Shown below are 16 T cell receptor beta chains from a single sample sequenced in a study of cytomegalovirus exposure and HLA in healthy donors. PCR primers comprised 60 Vbeta and 13 Jbeta primers. The method was immunoSEQ multiplex PCR; TCRdb's version includes in-frame clones alone and lacks a portion of them. The sample consists of some 130,000 clones, roughly 9.6% of them appearing once. Sequencing was carried out using PBMCs. All receptors derive from a woman between 40 and 55 years old in good health and CMV-seropositive.

A few counts support this clone. This sequence joins TRBV18 and TRBJ2-1; TRBD1 agrees at 7 bases. CDR3 length equals 15 residues. The germline V gene encodes CDR1 KGHSH and CDR2 LQKENI. V was pared by 3 bases and J by 5 bases, with 7 bases of the junction left unmatched. CDR3 in amino acids: CASSPGTVANNEQFF. The CDR3, as DNA: TGTGCCAGCTCACCCGGGACAGTGGCAAACAATGAGCAGTTCTTC.

This clone was seen a handful of times. The V call is TRBV4-1, the J call TRBJ1-1; 9 nucleotides match TRBD1. Losses at the gene ends were 2 bases for V and 5 bases for J; bases not matched to a gene: 3. The CDR3 covers 14 residues. Germline V lookup: CDR1 MGHRA, CDR2 YSYEKL. Written as DNA, the CDR3 is TGCGCCAGCAGCCAAAAAGACAGGGGGACTGAAGCTTTCTTT. This sequence encodes CASSQKDRGTEAFF.

This clone was seen only a few times. The chain joins TRBV7-5 to TRBJ2-2; whether TRBD1, the table's D call, matches the DNA was not checked. TRBV7-5 constitutes a pseudogene. This CDR3 comprises 23 residues. CDR3 residues: CVDLYPRSFLDRAQGDNTGELFF. CDR3 nucleotides: TGTGTCGACCTATACCCTAGAAGCTTTCTTGATCGTGCCCAGGGCGACAACACCGGGGAGCTGTTTTTT.

J is TRBJ2-2 and V is TRBV5-1; 9 bases match TRBD1. Germline lookup yields CDR1 SGHRS and CDR2 YFSETQ. This CDR3 region has 18 residues. J lost 5 bases, V lost 3 bases, and 14 bases had no gene match. The CDR3 sequence is CASSSTSGTGTGTGELFF. The CDR3 bases are TGCGCCAGCAGCTCCACCTCCGGGACAGGGACGGGGACCGGGGAGCTGTTTTTT.

The gene calls are TRBV18 and TRBJ2-4, with 11 bases identical to TRBD1. V dropped 3 bases and J dropped 1; count of bases not matched to a gene: 2. Germline V gene data show CDR1 as KGHSH and CDR2 as LQKENI. The CDR3 totals 16 residues. CDR3 protein: CASSPGTGGAKNIQYF. The CDR3 nucleotides are TGTGCCAGCTCACCCGGGACAGGGGGTGCCAAAAACATTCAGTACTTC.

This clone was observed a handful of times. The DNA for the CDR3 is TGCAGCGCTGGACTAGCGGAATACGAGCAGTACTTC. It yields the protein CSAGLAEYEQYF. V gene TRBV29-1 combines with J gene TRBJ2-7; 10 nucleotides match TRBD2. J lost 4 bases, V lost 7 bases, and 4 bases had no gene match. The CDR3 contains 12 residues. From germline, CDR1 is SQVTM and CDR2 ANQGSEA.

This rearrangement joins TRBV15 to TRBJ1-4; 9 positions agree with TRBD1. The V gene end was trimmed by 0 bases and the J gene end by 5 bases; junction bases not matched to a gene: 4. Looked up from germline, CDR1 is LNHNV and CDR2 is YYDKDF (reference sequence). There are 16 residues in the CDR3. CDR3 sequence: CATSRDGTGNNEKLFF. The CDR3 bases are TGTGCCACCAGCAGAGATGGGACAGGGAACAATGAAAAACTGTTTTTT.

Only a few counts were recorded for this clone. The rearrangement joins TRBV10-3 to TRBJ2-7, with a tentative D call TRBD1 (6 bases). The CDR3 is 12 amino acids. V gave up 5 bases and J gave up 4 bases, with 9 bases separating them. Germline V CDR1 and CDR2: ENHRY, SYGVKD. CDR3 sequence: CAISTDRYEQYF. Here the CDR3 DNA reads TGTGCCATCAGTACCGACAGGTACGAGCAGTACTTC.

In DNA form, the CDR3 reads TGTGCCAGTAGTCCCAGGGCTGTGGCTAATGAAAAACTGTTTTTT. Encoded protein: CASSPRAVANEKLFF. The chain is built from TRBV19 and TRBJ1-4; D is perhaps TRBD1 (5 bases). The V end was cut by 5 bases, the J end by 3 bases, with 13 bases between. The germline gives CDR1 LNHDA, CDR2 SQIVND (reference sequence). CDR3 length: 15 amino acids.

The CDR3 sequence is CASSFFTGELFF. The CDR3 DNA is TGTGCCAGCAGTTTCTTCACCGGGGAGCTGTTTTTT. The chain is built from TRBV27 and TRBJ2-2; D uncertain. Germline V gives CDR1 MNHEY, CDR2 SMNVEV (reference sequence). The CDR3 has 12 residues. V shed 3 bases and J shed 4 bases, with 3 bases lying between them.

This clone was counted a few times. J is TRBJ2-7 and V is TRBV5-6; 7 bases line up with TRBD1. The germline CDR1 and CDR2 sequences are SGHDT and YYEEEE. CDR3 size: 15 residues. J gave up 4 bases and V 0 bases, and 7 bases lay outside the gene matches. This CDR3 reads CASSLEAYRGYEQYF. CDR3 coding DNA: TGTGCCAGCAGCTTGGAAGCGTACAGGGGTTACGAGCAGTACTTC.

Here the CDR3 reads CASSLERVQSYEQYF. The CDR3 nucleotides are TGTGCCAGCAGCTTAGAGCGGGTCCAATCCTACGAGCAGTACTTC. This rearrangement joins TRBV7-2 to TRBJ2-7, with a possible D match to TRBD2 (6 bases). The V end lost 1 base, the J end lost 1 base, and 11 bases lay between the germline ends. The length of the CDR3 is 15 residues. Germline V gives CDR1 SGHTA, CDR2 FQGNSA.

Only a few counts were recorded for this clone. The rearrangement joins TRBV5-4 to TRBJ2-7, with 8 positions matching TRBD1. V lost 3 bases, J lost 2 bases, and 7 bases stayed unmatched. The CDR3 runs to 15 residues. Germline V CDR1 and CDR2: SGHNT, YYREEE (reference sequence). This CDR3 reads CASSWGTGMAYEQYF. CDR3 bases: TGTGCCAGCAGCTGGGGGACAGGTATGGCCTACGAGCAGTACTTC. The full variable domain, completed using reference TRBV5-4 and TRBJ2-7, is ETGVTQSPTHLIKTRGQQVTLRCSSQSGHNTVSWYQQALGQGPQFIFQYYREEENGRGNFPPRFSGLQFPNYSSELNVNALELDDSALYLCASSWGTGMAYEQYFGPGTRLTVT.

J is TRBJ2-7 and V is TRBV27; D is possibly TRBD2 (6 bases). The length of the CDR3 is 13 residues. In germline, CDR1 is MNHEY, CDR2 SMNVEV (reference sequence). Trimming removed 3 bases at V and 8 bases at J, with 14 bases between. CDR3 loop: CASSFSRGTQQYF. The CDR3 nucleotides read TGTGCCAGCAGTTTTTCGCGCGGGACCCAGCAGTACTTC.

This clone has a handful of counts. J is TRBJ1-1 and V is TRBV29-1; D might be TRBD1 (6 bases). The ends were cut back, 7 bases at V and 3 bases at J, with 12 bases in the middle. Germline V gives CDR1 SQVTM, CDR2 ANQGSEA. The CDR3 totals 12 residues. The CDR3 sequence: CSAGGADTEAFF. The CDR3 coding sequence is TGCAGCGCGGGGGGCGCGGACACTGAAGCTTTCTTT.

In this sample, this clone turned up a few times. CDR3 sequence (DNA): TGCGCCAGCAGCTTTACAGGGGGCGTGAACACTGAAGCTTTCTTT. This sequence encodes CASSFTGGVNTEAFF. The V gene is TRBV5-1, the J gene TRBJ1-1; 9 bases agree with TRBD1. Germline V gene lookup returns CDR1 SGHRS and CDR2 YFSETQ. The CDR3 contains 15 residues. Unmatched junction bases numbered 2, after V lost 2 bases and J lost 0 bases.